Detailed here is one T cell receptor beta chain. The sample belongs to a study of T cell clusters in autoimmune cytopenias. CDR3 length: 11 residues. Germline CDR1 is GTSNPN and CDR2 is SVGIG (reference sequence). TRB rearrangements were amplified by touch-down multiplex PCR with mixed TRB-A/B primers. For each CDR3 protein, TCRdb gives one entry from its re-call of the multiplex PCR reads, without DNA. This sample lists under 8,000 distinct CDR3 sequences; its ten largest clones have around 10%. TRB amplification used approximately 270 ng of peripheral blood genomic DNA. This sample was shared with a second study, whose subject was T cell repertoires in aging, cancer and after chemotherapy.

The rearrangement uses TRBV30 and TRBJ2-7; TCRdb indicates TRBD1, and absent DNA this call remains unverified. This receptor was obtained from a human donor in good health. Source material: peripheral blood. This CDR3 is CAWSQDSEQYF.